Here is one T cell receptor (beta chain) with its context. This clonotype occurred a few times. Its antigen remains unidentified. The likely explanation is a read error, given a far larger clone one base away. All patients had node-negative disease on CT and PET/CT, and none had a history of other malignancies or had previously received chemotherapy or radiotherapy. Six milliliters of peripheral venous blood were drawn into EDTA tubes at each of two time points. PBMCs were isolated by Ficoll-Paque Plus density-gradient centrifugation. Samples were stored at -80°C immediately after collection until analysis. Two rounds of multiplex PCR were performed to amplify the TCR beta CDR3 region from genomic DNA. The first PCR round used primers specific to each TRBV and TRBJ gene, and the primer sequences were filed in Chinese patent CN105087789A. The second PCR round used universal primers. The Roche High Pure PCR Template Preparation Kit was used to extract genomic DNA from frozen PBMCs. An Illumina HiSeq 3000 was used to sequence the libraries paired-end with 151 bp reads. On the study's bioinformatics: Raw reads lacking the multiplex PCR primer sequences were removed with CutAdapt. High-quality paired reads were merged into contigs with PEAR. By aligning each contig to reference sequences, MiXCR assigned the TRB V, D and J gene segments to that contig. CDR3 sequences were clustered by base quality and sequence similarity to remove sequencing errors. Diversity was calculated as Shannon entropy divided by the natural log of the number of productive TCR sequences. Clonality was computed as one minus the ratio of Shannon entropy to the natural log of the number of unique clonotypes. Progression-free survival cut-offs for repertoire metrics were chosen using the Youden index of ROC curves, with analyses run in R 3.5.3. The raw public reads went through TCRdb reprocessing: fastp at Q25, MiXCR clone calling, in-frame beta chains kept. Each entry merges the rows of one CDR3 protein and shows their most common DNA and genes. TCRdb, rather than the study authors, made the V and J calls. This sample gives around 26,000 distinct CDR3 sequences in total; 46% of them show up just once. The ten largest account for about 15% of the sample.

The source of the sample is a study of prognosis after radiotherapy for stage I lung cancer (dated by TCRdb to the early 2020s). About the full investigation: Between early 2018 and January 2019, under 20 stage I NSCLC patients were enrolled in Nanjing, China. A total of approximately 40 blood samples from approximately 20 patients were sequenced, with one sample obtained before and one obtained after SBRT for each patient. Newly diagnosed primary stage I lung tumors were present in approximately 13 patients, and oligometastatic NSCLC after surgical resection of the primary tumor was present in roughly five patients. No patient received concurrent therapy alongside SBRT. After SBRT, distant metastases developed in about 20% of the 19 patients at a median of approximately seven months, while the remaining 15 patients had no significant progression. Every patient was deemed medically inoperable, 12 to 13 because of comorbidities and several because they refused surgery. Eleven to twelve patients had adenocarcinoma and seven had squamous cell carcinoma as the tumor histology. Peripheral blood TCR beta repertoires were profiled in stage I NSCLC patients before and after stereotactic body radiotherapy, and the study then linked these repertoires to distant failure. The cohort included over 10 men and five to seven women, with a median age of approximately 74 years and a range of roughly 50 to 85 years. Using image-guided IMRT or VMAT, SBRT was delivered in 3 to 5 fractions at a biologically effective dose of at least 100 Gy.

What the work shows at the level of the full study, not this receptor alone: No adjustment for multiple comparisons was applied to any of the reported P values. Unique TCR clone counts fell after SBRT (median about 10,000 before versus about 7,100 after; Wilcoxon paired P=0.011). TRBV and TRBJ usage frequencies reportedly varied with metastasis status, involving two V genes at baseline and ten or so V and two J genes after SBRT. The small cohort and short follow-up limited the study, so independent validation of the findings is needed. Post-SBRT Shannon entropy and its change from baseline were lower in patients who developed distant metastases; baseline Shannon entropy was not associated with metastases. No determination of tumor specificity was made for expanded TCR clones.

Trimming takes 7 bases from V and 7 bases from J, and the germline ends sit 13 bases apart. Taken from cysteine to phenylalanine, the CDR3 has 13 residues. Of all the DNA, just the CDR3 is kept, 39 bases in frame from base 1. Per the germline V gene, MNHEY is the CDR1 and SVGEGT is the CDR2. The chain was built from TRBV6-2 or TRBV6-3 and TRBJ1-4, with no reliable assignment of the D segment. This specimen was PBMCs, taken before or after stereotactic body radiation therapy (not recorded which). The TCR sequence derives from a donor at least 50 years old with non-small cell lung cancer. The CDR3 protein: CASIPGRTEKLFF. The DNA reads TGTGCCAGCATCCCGGGAAGAACTGAAAAACTGTTTTTT.